This T cell receptor (beta chain) comes out of a study of beta chain features in type 1 diabetes. Donors contributed one heparinised blood draw apiece, averaging roughly 100 mL. Cell sorting via CD45RO/CCR7/CD25/CD127/CD95/CD27 was performed to obtain CD4+ naive, central memory, regulatory and stem cell-like memory cells. Expressed TCRB transcripts were sequenced, since all the RNA that had been isolated was reverse transcribed. The table came from immunoSEQ multiplex PCR; TCRdb's copy has only in-frame clones and leaves some out. Here the sample spans about 900,000 clones, roughly 15% being singletons. Study-wide results and caveats: At VDJ recombination sites, type 1 diabetes patients had fewer insertions and more deleted nucleotides.

This clone showed up just a few times. The antigen remains unidentified. Sequenced: naive CD4+ T cells from blood. The receptor comes from a woman aged 18-29 years in good health.

CDR3 loop: CASSAKGLAPNEQFF. The CDR3 nucleotides read TGTGCCAGCAGTGCCAAGGGACTAGCCCCCAATGAGCAGTTCTTC. V is TRBV6-1 and J is TRBJ2-1; 9 nucleotides agree with TRBD2. The junction had 7 bases not matched to a gene; V was cut back by 4 bases and J by 6 bases. CDR1 is MNHNS and CDR2 is SASEGT in the germline V gene. This CDR3 has 15 amino acids.